This T cell receptor (beta chain) originates from a study of blood T cell repertoires in COVID-19. Study background: Specimens from acute and convalescent COVID-19 originated in the United States, Italy and Spain. Nucleic acid was either cDNA or gDNA, and it came from T cells, B-cell-depleted T cells, or PBMCs.

In the original processing: Amplified reference gene primers provided the basis for estimating nucleated cell counts. Data came from immunoSEQ multiplex PCR; TCRdb stores just in-frame clones and leaves some out. V and J calls and clone size follow that table, whereas D and trimming were derived from the DNA. The sample includes more than 65,000 clones, approximately 75% seen only once; the top ten take around 50%. This sequence was found in a human donor in a cohort sampled during active COVID-19. Sequencing was carried out using peripheral blood.

CDR3 sequence reads: CASSLDTPLTF. CDR3 coding DNA: TGTGCCAGCAGTCTGGACACGCCACTCACCTTC. This chain links TRBV12-3 or TRBV12-4 with TRBJ1-2; maybe TRBD1 (5 bases). This CDR3 comprises 11 residues. The ends were cut back, 5 bases at V and 13 bases at J, with 14 bases in the middle.